This is a list of T cell receptor beta chains from one sample in a study of tumor T cells in aggressive B-cell lymphoma. TCRdb keeps only in-frame clones here, not all; method: immunoSEQ multiplex PCR. This sample carries more than 3,500 clones, 90% to 95% of them seen once, and the ten largest clones take around 2.4%. The sequencing input was tumor tissue. These receptor sequences come from an adult with diffuse large B cell lymphoma. CDR3s include the opening cysteine and the closing phenylalanine or tryptophan. A D gene is named only where the DNA matches it firmly. Size is stated for part of the rows, as once, few or many counts, or as a class when the clone is expanded.

NA | TRBJ1-2 | TRBV5-1 | NA | TGCGCCAGCAGCTTGGGACAGAGTAACTATGGCTACACCTTC | CASSLGQSNYGYTF
NA | TRBJ1-1 | TRBV27 | NA | TGTGCCAGCAGTTCTGGACAAACACTCATGAACACTGAAGCTTTCTTT | CASSSGQTLMNTEAFF
NA | TRBJ2-7 | TRBV4-1 | NA | TGCGCCAGCAGCCGGCGGGGTCAGGGCGAAGCCTACGAGCAGTACTTC | CASSRRGQGEAYEQYF
NA | TRBJ1-3 | TRBV5-4 | NA | TGTGCCAGCAGCTTGGACGCGGACTCTGGAAACACCATATATTTT | CASSLDADSGNTIYF
NA | TRBJ1-2 | TRBV2 | NA | TGTGCCAGCAGTAGGGACATGAGCTATGGCTACACCTTC | CASSRDMSYGYTF
NA | TRBJ2-3 | TRBV19 | NA | TGTGCCAGTAGAGACTCAATGGATACGCAGTATTTT | CASRDSMDTQYF
TRBD2 | TRBJ2-7 | TRBV27 | NA | TGTGCCAGCAGTTTGACTAGCGGGAGTATCGAGCAGTACTTC | CASSLTSGSIEQYF
NA | TRBJ1-4 | TRBV27 | NA | TGTGCCAGCAGTCCCCGGTTTGACAGCCCTGAAAAACTGTTTTTT | CASSPRFDSPEKLFF
TRBD2 | TRBJ2-1 | TRBV6-5 | once | TGTGTCACCGAACCTGTAGCGGGAGGTTTAAGTGAGCAGTTCTTC | CVTEPVAGGLSEQFF
NA | TRBJ1-2 | TRBV29-1 | NA | TGCAGCGTTGAAGGAGGACAGAGCTATGGCTACACCTTC | CSVEGGQSYGYTF
NA | TRBJ2-1 | TRBV15 | NA | TGTGCCACCAGCAGAGTCCCTGGCGGGATGACGGAGCAGTTCTTC | CATSRVPGGMTEQFF
TRBD2 | TRBJ2-1 | TRBV15 | once | TGTGCCACCAGCAGAGAAGCGGGAGGGGTAAGCGCCTACAATGAGCAGTTCTTC | CATSREAGGVSAYNEQFF
TRBD2 | TRBJ2-3 | TRBV5-1 | NA | TGCGCCAGCAGCGTTCGGACTAGCGGGAGCACAAATACGCAGTATTTT | CASSVRTSGSTNTQYF
NA | TRBJ2-1 | TRBV6-4 | NA | TGTGCCAGCAGTGATCGTGGGGCAGGGCAGATGAGTAAGCAGTTCTTC | CASSDRGAGQMSKQFF
TRBD1 | TRBJ1-4 | TRBV5-5 | NA | TGTGCCAGCAGCTCTGGACAGGGGTGGTTAACTAATGAAAAACTGTTTTTT | CASSSGQGWLTNEKLFF
NA | TRBJ2-2 | TRBV5-4 | NA | TGTGCCAGCAGCTTTGGGTCGGAGCTAGGAGAGCTGTTTTTT | CASSFGSELGELFF
NA | TRBJ2-1 | TRBV9 | NA | TGTGCCAGCAGATCGAGGTATGAGCAGTTCTTC | CASRSRYEQFF
NA | TRBJ1-2 | TRBV7-9 | NA | TGTGCCAGCAACTTAAGTCGGCTGGAGGGCTACACCTTC | CASNLSRLEGYTF
NA | TRBJ2-7 | TRBV9 | NA | TGTGCCAGCAGCGTGACAGGTGTCCGGGGGGACGAGCAGTACTTC | CASSVTGVRGDEQYF
NA | TRBJ2-5 | TRBV28 | NA | TGTGCCAGCAGCCCTACCCAGGGAAGGGAGACCCAGTACTTC | CASSPTQGRETQYF
NA | TRBJ2-7 | TRBV7-8 | NA | TGTGCCAGCAGCTTAGCGGGGGGAGACCCACTCTTC | CASSLAGGDPLF
NA | TRBJ2-1 | TRBV11-2 | NA | TGTGCCAGCAGCTATAACAGGGTCCCTCGGTTCTTC | CASSYNRVPRFF
TRBD2 | TRBJ2-1 | TRBV5-1 | NA | TGCGCCAGCAGCCTAAATGGACTAGCGGGAGTCAATGAGCAGTTCTTC | CASSLNGLAGVNEQFF
NA | TRBJ1-4 | TRBV6-5 | NA | TGTGCCAGCAGTCACAGGGAAGGGCGGGAAAAACTGTTTTTT | CASSHREGREKLFF
NA | TRBJ1-1 | TRBV19 | NA | TGTGCCAGTAGTATGGGCAACACTGAAGCTTTCTTT | CASSMGNTEAFF
TRBD2 | TRBJ2-1 | TRBV5-1 | NA | TGCGCCAGCAGCCCTGGACTAGCGGGTTACAATGAGCAGTTCTTC | CASSPGLAGYNEQFF
TRBD1 | TRBJ2-5 | TRBV30 | once | TGTGCCTGGACCAGAGACAGGGGAAACCAAGAGACCCAGTACTTC | CAWTRDRGNQETQYF
NA | TRBJ2-7 | TRBV6-5 | NA | TGTGCCAGCAGTTACTCGAGCACCCGAGCCTACGAGCAGTACTTC | CASSYSSTRAYEQYF
TRBD1 | TRBJ2-7 | TRBV7-9 | NA | TGTGCCAGCAGCTTTCCCCGGGACAGCACTATGCCCTACGAGCAGTACTTC | CASSFPRDSTMPYEQYF
NA | TRBJ2-4 | TRBV19 | NA | TGTGCCAGTAGTATTTCAGGGGAACACATTCAGTACTTC | CASSISGEHIQYF
NA | TRBJ1-4 | TRBV29-1 | NA | TGCAGCGTTTCTTCAGGGGAGAAAAAACTGTTTTTT | CSVSSGEKKLFF
NA | TRBJ2-4 | TRBV6-5 | NA | TGTGCCAGCAGTTACTCACTAGCAACGGCCAAAAACATTCAGTACTTC | CASSYSLATAKNIQYF
NA | TRBJ2-5 | TRBV4-2 | once | TGTGCCAGCAGCCAAGACAGGATCCAAGAGACCCAGTACTTC | CASSQDRIQETQYF
NA | TRBJ2-1 | TRBV4-1 | once | TGCGCCAGCAGCCAAGGGGTAGCGGCGTCCTACAATGAGCAGTTCTTC | CASSQGVAASYNEQFF
TRBD1 | TRBJ1-3 | TRBV5-1 | NA | TGCGCCAGCAGCCGCGGGACAGGGGGAACTGGAAACACCATATATTTT | CASSRGTGGTGNTIYF
NA | TRBJ2-1 | TRBV28 | NA | TGTGCCAGCAGTAACTTCCGAAATGAGCAGTTCTTC | CASSNFRNEQFF
NA | TRBJ1-3 | TRBV6-1 | NA | TGTGCCGGGAGTTCCTTCAACACCATATATTTT | CAGSSFNTIYF
NA | TRBJ1-3 | TRBV9 | NA | TGTGCCAGCAGCGGGCGCCGGGACTCTGGCTCTGGAAACACCATATATTTT | CASSGRRDSGSGNTIYF
NA | TRBJ2-7 | TRBV10-3 | NA | TGTGCCATCGAGTCCGGACAGTTGGGCGAGCAGTACTTC | CAIESGQLGEQYF
TRBD1 | TRBJ1-2 | TRBV6-5 | NA | TGTGCCAGCAGGGGGACAGGGAACTATGGCTACACCTTC | CASRGTGNYGYTF
NA | TRBJ2-5 | TRBV5-4 | NA | TGTGCCAGCAAACCCGACGGGGAGACCCAGTACTTC | CASKPDGETQYF
TRBD2 | TRBJ2-1 | TRBV2 | NA | TGTGCCAGCAATGGGCTAGCGGGAGGAAATGAGCAATTCTTC | CASNGLAGGNEQFF